This TCR beta chain was identified during a study of blood T cell repertoires in COVID-19. On the study more broadly: Acute and convalescent COVID-19 specimens originated in the United States, Italy and Spain. In each case, the material was cDNA or gDNA derived from T cells, B-cell-depleted T cells, or PBMCs.

In germline, CDR1 is MNHEY, CDR2 SMNVEV (reference sequence). The CDR3 loop spans 16 amino acids. With V trimmed by 6 bases and J by 5 bases, 10 bases remained unmatched. Per the study methods: Amplification of reference gene primers provided the estimated nucleated cell counts. This table comes from immunoSEQ multiplex PCR, and its TCRdb copy is limited to in-frame clones, with some not included. V and J calls and clone size are copied from that table; D and trimming were computed from the DNA. The sample includes about 310,000 clones, more than 75% of them seen just once. Sample: peripheral blood. The sequence derives from a man aged 45 to 65 with active or convalescent COVID-19. J is TRBJ2-5 and V is TRBV27; TRBD2 matches at 12 bases. In DNA, the CDR3 is TGTGCCAGCAGGCGGCTGACTAGCGGGGGCGCGGAGACCCAGTACTTC. Residues: CASRRLTSGGAETQYF.